This T cell receptor beta chain was sequenced in a study of blood T cell repertoires in COVID-19. Here immunoSEQ multiplex PCR was the method, and the copy in TCRdb shows in-frame clones only, minus some. The sample comprises some 150,000 clones, approximately 89% of which are singletons, and around 1.6% rests with the top ten. Trimming left V 1 base short and J 4 bases short, with 10 bases between. Germline CDR1 reads SGHAT; CDR2 reads FQDESV (reference sequence). The CDR3 loop spans 14 amino acids. The sequenced sample consisted of peripheral blood. V is TRBV11-1 and J is TRBJ1-2; D possibly corresponds to TRBD1 (5 bases). This TCR was recovered from a human donor in a cohort sampled during active COVID-19. The CDR3 DNA reads TGTGCCAGCAGCTTAGAAGGGGCTCCCTATGGCTACACCTTC. It specifies CASSLEGAPYGYTF.